This TCR beta chain was sequenced during a study of blood T cells in healthy people across ages. On this clonotype itself: The antigen is not known. Being one base from a much bigger clone, this may be a read error.

The study, taken as a whole, reports: Not knowing donor CMV status may have confounded expanded clonotype changes.

The CDR3 has 14 residues. The ends were cut back, 6 bases at V and 0 bases at J, with 11 bases in the middle. The germline gives CDR1 MGHDK, CDR2 SYGVNS. Combining a sample-barcoded 5' primer with a J-beta primer mix, a second PCR ran for roughly 6 to 12 cycles. TCRdb re-called the 5' RACE reads through MiXCR, storing one row per CDR3 protein. The top ten clones hold about 18% of a sample with just under 900,000 distinct CDR3 sequences, less than 35% of them seen once. This rearrangement joins TRBV25-1 to TRBJ1-1; D not resolved. This sequence originates from a woman aged 80 or older in good health. The specimen sequenced was blood. The CDR3 DNA sequence: TGTGCCAGCAGGGAAGGTGTATTGAACACTGAAGCTTTCTTT. Its protein is CASREGVLNTEAFF. The full variable domain, in which reference TRBV25-1 and TRBJ1-1 provide the parts outside the CDR3, is EADIYQTPRYLVIGTGKKITLECSQTMGHDKMYWYQQDPGMELHLIHYSYGVNSTEKGDLSSESTVSRIRTEHFPLTLESARPSHTSQYLCASREGVLNTEAFFGQGTRLTVV.